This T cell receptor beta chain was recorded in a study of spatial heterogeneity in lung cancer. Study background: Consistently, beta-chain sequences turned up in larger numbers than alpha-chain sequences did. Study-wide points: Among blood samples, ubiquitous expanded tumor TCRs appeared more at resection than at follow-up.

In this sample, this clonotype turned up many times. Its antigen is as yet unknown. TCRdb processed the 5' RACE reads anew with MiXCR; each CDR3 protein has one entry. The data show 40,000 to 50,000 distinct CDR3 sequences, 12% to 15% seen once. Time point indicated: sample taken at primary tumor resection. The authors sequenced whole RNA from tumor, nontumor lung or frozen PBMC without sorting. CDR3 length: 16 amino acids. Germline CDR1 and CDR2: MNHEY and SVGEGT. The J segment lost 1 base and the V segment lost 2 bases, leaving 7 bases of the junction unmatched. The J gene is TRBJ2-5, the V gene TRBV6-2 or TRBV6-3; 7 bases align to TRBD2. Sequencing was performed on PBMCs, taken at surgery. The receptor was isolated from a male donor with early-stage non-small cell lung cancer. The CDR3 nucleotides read TGTGCCAGCAGTTACCGTCCCGCGGGAGTCCAAGAGACCCAGTACTTC. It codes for CASSYRPAGVQETQYF.